These 8 T cell receptor beta chains originate from one sample sequenced in a study of HIV-infected patients and healthy controls. No cell fractionation was done, so the repertoire covers all unsorted peripheral blood T cells. cDNA was made from roughly 470 ng RNA using alpha and beta constant primers. Using multiplexing indices, alpha and beta chain libraries were generated apart by chain-specific third strand synthesis. A single record per CDR3 protein comes from TCRdb applying MiXCR to the 5' RACE reads. The sample records 15,000 to 20,000 distinct CDR3 sequences, 8.9% being singletons. What was sequenced was blood. The origin of the receptors is an adult in good health.

This clonotype showed up many times. The chain has TRBV29-1 and TRBJ1-5; the match to TRBD1 covers 8 bases. The germline V gene encodes CDR1 SQVTM and CDR2 ANQGSEA. V lost 7 bases, J lost 7 bases, and 9 bases stayed unmatched. The CDR3 extends over 13 amino acids. CDR3 in DNA: TGCAGCGCTCAGGACAGGGCAGGCCAGCCCCAGCATTTT. This encodes CSAQDRAGQPQHF.

The genes are TRBV28 and TRBJ2-5; the D gene is possibly TRBD2 (7 bases). Trimming took off 2 bases at V and 7 bases at J, with 14 bases between the two ends. Germline CDR1 and CDR2: MDHEN and SYDVKM. CDR3 length: 14 amino acids. DNA for the CDR3: TGTGCCAGCAGTTTAGCGGGGGCTTGGGCGACCCAGTACTTC. Translation: CASSLAGAWATQYF.

This clonotype occurred many times. J is TRBJ2-7 and V is TRBV12-3 or TRBV12-4; 15 bases fit TRBD2. Unmatched junction bases numbered 6, after V lost 6 bases and J lost 3 bases. The CDR3 has 16 amino acids. The DNA for the CDR3 is TGTGCCAGCAGATCCGGGACTAGCGGGGGGCGCTACGAGCAGTACTTC. Its protein is CASRSGTSGGRYEQYF.

The chain links TRBV5-4 to TRBJ2-7; D is possibly TRBD1 or TRBD2 (7 bases each). Trimming shortened V by 4 bases and J by 5 bases, and 19 bases separated the two germline ends. This CDR3 has 15 amino acids. CDR1 is SGHNT, CDR2 YYREEE, per germline (reference sequence). This CDR3 reads CASSPIRQGGDEQYF. The CDR3, as DNA: TGTGCCAGCAGCCCAATACGACAGGGAGGGGACGAGCAGTACTTC.

V usage is TRBV4-3 and J usage is TRBJ2-2, with D perhaps assigned TRBD1 or TRBD2 (6 bases each). Germline CDR1 is LGHNA and CDR2 is YSLEER. Trimming left V 5 bases short and J 6 bases short, with 10 bases between. The CDR3 extends over 13 amino acids. Here the CDR3 DNA reads TGCGCCAGCAGCTACAGGGAGGCCGGGGAGCTGTTTTTT. It translates to CASSYREAGELFF.

Only one count was recorded for this clonotype. The V gene is TRBV6-5, the J gene TRBJ2-7; either TRBD1 or TRBD2 may supply D (6 bases each). This CDR3 spans 15 amino acids. From germline, CDR1 is MNHEY and CDR2 SVGAGI. The V gene lost 8 bases and the J gene lost 3 bases, with 20 bases spanning the gap. Here the CDR3 reads CASQPSQGGFYEQYF. CDR3 coding DNA: TGTGCCAGCCAACCCTCACAGGGAGGATTCTACGAGCAGTACTTC.

This clonotype was seen repeatedly, ten times or more. The V call is TRBV6-6, the J call TRBJ1-5; D not certain. The CDR3 extends over 14 amino acids. From germline, CDR1 is MNHNY and CDR2 SVGAGI (reference sequence). V was trimmed by 6 bases and J by 0 bases, leaving 9 bases between them. The CDR3, as DNA: TGTGCCAGCAGCTCGGCAAATAGCAATCAGCCCCAGCATTTT. The encoded protein is CASSSANSNQPQHF.

The chain has TRBV5-6 and TRBJ2-6; D may be TRBD1 (6 bases). V was cut by 0 bases and J by 4 bases, with 11 bases left in between. Germline CDR1 and CDR2: SGHDT and YYEEEE. CDR3 length: 16 residues. The CDR3 region has the DNA TGTGCCAGCAGCTTGGTTGGGGGCTCCGGGGCCAACGTCCTGACTTTC. Translating gives CASSLVGGSGANVLTF.